This T cell receptor (beta chain) was retrieved from a study of blood T cell repertoires in COVID-19. Germline CDR1 is SGHRS and CDR2 is YFSETQ. V was clipped by 2 bases and J by 5 bases; unmatched bases: 7. CDR3 length: 15 amino acids. Assay: immunoSEQ multiplex PCR; the TCRdb copy retains only in-frame clones and omits some. The sample holds 250,000 to 350,000 clones, 75% to 90% seen once. This TCR was recovered from a middle-aged woman who had recovered from COVID-19. The chain employs TRBV5-1 and TRBJ2-5; 9 nucleotides align to TRBD1. The sequenced sample consisted of peripheral blood. CDR3 residues: CASSFPQGAGETQYF. DNA of the CDR3: TGCGCCAGCAGCTTCCCACAGGGGGCTGGGGAGACCCAGTACTTC. Together with reference TRBV5-1 and TRBJ2-5, the CDR3 gives the full variable domain: KAGVTQTPRYLIKTRGQQVTLSCSPISGHRSVSWYQQTPGQGLQFLFEYFSETQRNKGNFPGRFSGRQFSNSRSEMNVSTLELGDSALYLCASSFPQGAGETQYFGPGTRLLVL.